The clone carrying this T cell receptor beta chain has at least ten counts. Antigen unknown. This specimen comes from a study of regulatory T cells in long-lasting Graves disease. Study-wide points: Those with persistent Graves' had less TCR diversity than newly diagnosed patients.

The time point: persistent/refractory GD, antithyroid drugs over 5 years with positive TRAb. Researchers made the TCR library from RNA that was extracted from PBMCs. The authors drew patients from an endocrinology department in Xi'an, China. Peripheral blood, about 9 milliliters of it, was drawn into EDTA tubes. The authors built TCR beta libraries using iRepertoire HTBI primers and Arm-PCR of CDR3 regions. TCRdb fed the multiplex PCR reads into MiXCR, producing one record per CDR3 protein. The sample lists 400,000 to 500,000 distinct CDR3 sequences; under 25% were seen once. This sequence originates from a female donor with Graves disease. Source: peripheral blood mononuclear cells (PBMCs), taken when the disease was refractory, from a patient treated with antithyroid drugs.

The CDR3 DNA is TGCAGCGTATTGACAGCCGAGGGGCAGTACTTC. Protein product: CSVLTAEGQYF. The rearrangement uses TRBV29-1 and TRBJ2-7; perhaps D is TRBD1 or TRBD2 (5 bases each). The CDR3 length is 11 residues. CDR1 is SQVTM, CDR2 ANQGSEA, per germline. V was pared by 6 bases and J by 9 bases, with 15 bases between.